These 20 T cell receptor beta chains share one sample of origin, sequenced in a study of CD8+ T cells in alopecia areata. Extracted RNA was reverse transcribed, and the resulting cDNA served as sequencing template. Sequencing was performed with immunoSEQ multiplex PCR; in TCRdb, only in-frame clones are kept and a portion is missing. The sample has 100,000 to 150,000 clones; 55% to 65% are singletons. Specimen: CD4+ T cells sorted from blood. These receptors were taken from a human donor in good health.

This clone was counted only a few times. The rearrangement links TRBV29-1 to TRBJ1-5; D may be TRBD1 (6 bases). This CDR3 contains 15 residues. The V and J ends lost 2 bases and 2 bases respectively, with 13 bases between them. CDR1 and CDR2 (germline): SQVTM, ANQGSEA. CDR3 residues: CSVEIGRGGNQPQHF. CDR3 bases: TGCAGCGTTGAAATTGGCAGGGGTGGCAATCAGCCCCAGCATTTT.

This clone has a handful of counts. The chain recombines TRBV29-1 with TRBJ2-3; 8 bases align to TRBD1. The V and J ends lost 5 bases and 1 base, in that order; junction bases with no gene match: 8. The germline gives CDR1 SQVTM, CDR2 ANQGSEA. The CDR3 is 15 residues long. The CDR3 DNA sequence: TGCAGCGTTACGCAGGGGGCTAAAGGCACAGATACGCAGTATTTT. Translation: CSVTQGAKGTDTQYF.

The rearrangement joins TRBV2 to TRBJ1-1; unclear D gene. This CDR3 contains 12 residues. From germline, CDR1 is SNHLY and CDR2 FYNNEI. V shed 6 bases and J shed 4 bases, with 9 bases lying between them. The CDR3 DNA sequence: TGTGCCAGCAGCTCTTTCGGCACTGAAGCTTTCTTT. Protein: CASSSFGTEAFF.

In DNA, the CDR3 is TGTGCCTGGAGCGGACAGGGCGCCACTGAAGCTTTCTTT. Its protein product is CAWSGQGATEAFF. The gene calls are TRBV30 and TRBJ1-1; 8 nucleotides agree with TRBD1. V lost 3 bases to trimming and J lost 4 bases; unmatched junction nucleotides: 4. The germline gives CDR1 GTSNPN, CDR2 SVGIG (reference sequence). CDR3 length: 13 residues. Looking up the rest from reference TRBV30 and TRBJ1-1 gives the full variable domain: SQTIHQWPATLVQPVGSPLSLECTVEGTSNPNLYWYRQAAGRGLQLLFYSVGIGQISSEVPQNLSASRPQDRQFILSSKKLLLSDSGFYLCAWSGQGATEAFFGQGTRLTVV.

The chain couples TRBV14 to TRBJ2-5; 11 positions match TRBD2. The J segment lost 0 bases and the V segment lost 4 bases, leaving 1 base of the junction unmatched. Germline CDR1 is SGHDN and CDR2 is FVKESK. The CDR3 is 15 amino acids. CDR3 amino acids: CASSLAGGNQETQYF. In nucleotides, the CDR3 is TGTGCCAGCAGCCTAGCGGGGGGGAACCAAGAGACCCAGTACTTC.

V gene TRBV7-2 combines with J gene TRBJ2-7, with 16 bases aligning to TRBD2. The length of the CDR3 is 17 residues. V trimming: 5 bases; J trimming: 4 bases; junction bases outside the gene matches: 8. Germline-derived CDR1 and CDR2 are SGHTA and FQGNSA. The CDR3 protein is CASSAAGTSGGAYEQYF. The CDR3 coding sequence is TGTGCCAGCAGCGCCGCCGGGACTAGCGGGGGGGCGTACGAGCAGTACTTC.

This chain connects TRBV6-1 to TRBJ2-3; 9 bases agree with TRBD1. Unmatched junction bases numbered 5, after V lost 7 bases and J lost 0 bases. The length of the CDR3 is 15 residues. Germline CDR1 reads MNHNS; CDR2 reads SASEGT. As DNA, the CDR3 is TGTGCCAGCAACCTACAGGGGGCTAGCACAGATACGCAGTATTTT. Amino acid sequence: CASNLQGASTDTQYF.

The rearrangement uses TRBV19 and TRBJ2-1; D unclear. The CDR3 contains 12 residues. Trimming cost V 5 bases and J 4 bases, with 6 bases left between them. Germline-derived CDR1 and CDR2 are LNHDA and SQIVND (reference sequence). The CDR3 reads CASSLQYNEQFF. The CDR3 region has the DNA TGTGCCAGTAGTTTACAGTACAATGAGCAGTTCTTC.

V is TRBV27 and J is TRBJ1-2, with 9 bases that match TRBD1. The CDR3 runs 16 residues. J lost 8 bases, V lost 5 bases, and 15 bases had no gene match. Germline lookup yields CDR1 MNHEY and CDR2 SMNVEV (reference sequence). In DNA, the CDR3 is TGTGCCAGCAGTCCCATTACAGGGGGCCGGGCGGGCGGCTACACCTTC. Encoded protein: CASSPITGGRAGGYTF.

CDR3 residues: CSVEMSRQQTQYF. CDR3 coding DNA: TGCAGCGTTGAAATGTCCAGGCAACAGACCCAGTACTTC. This chain uses TRBV29-1 with TRBJ2-5; no definite D call. The CDR3 runs to 13 residues. Per the germline V gene, CDR1 is SQVTM and CDR2 is ANQGSEA. The ends were cut back, 2 bases at V and 6 bases at J, with 13 bases in the middle.

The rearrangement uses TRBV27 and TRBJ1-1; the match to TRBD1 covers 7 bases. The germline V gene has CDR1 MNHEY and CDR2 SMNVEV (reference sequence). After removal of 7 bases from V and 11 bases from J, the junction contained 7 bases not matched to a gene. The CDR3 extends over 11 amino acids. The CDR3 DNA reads TGTGCCAGCACGGGAGGGGGCTTCGCTTTCTTT. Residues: CASTGGGFAFF.

The CDR3 region has the DNA TGCGCCAGCCGAATTCCGGGACAGGGCTACGAGCAGTACTTC. It encodes CASRIPGQGYEQYF. This sequence joins TRBV5-1 and TRBJ2-7, with 9 bases identical to TRBD1. The CDR3 sequence is 14 residues long. V lost 7 bases and J lost 3; bases outside the gene matches: 8. CDR1 and CDR2 (germline): SGHRS, YFSETQ.

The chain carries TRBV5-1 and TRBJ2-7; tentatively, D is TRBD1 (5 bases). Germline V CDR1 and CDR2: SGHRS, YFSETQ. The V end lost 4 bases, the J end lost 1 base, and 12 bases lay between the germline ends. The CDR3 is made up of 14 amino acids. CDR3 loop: CASSRTFPSYEQYF. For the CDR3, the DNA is TGCGCCAGCAGCCGGACATTCCCGTCCTACGAGCAGTACTTC.

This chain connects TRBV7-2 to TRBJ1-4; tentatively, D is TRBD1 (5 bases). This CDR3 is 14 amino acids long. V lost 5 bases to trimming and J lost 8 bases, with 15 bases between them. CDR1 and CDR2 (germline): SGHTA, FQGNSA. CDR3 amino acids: CASSPTGRGEKLFF. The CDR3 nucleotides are TGTGCCAGCAGCCCGACGGGGCGGGGGGAAAAACTGTTTTTT.

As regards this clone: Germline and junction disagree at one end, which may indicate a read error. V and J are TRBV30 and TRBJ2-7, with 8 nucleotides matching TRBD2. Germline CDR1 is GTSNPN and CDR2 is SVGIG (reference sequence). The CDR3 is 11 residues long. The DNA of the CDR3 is TGTGCCTGGAGTCCGGGAGGGATTCCGGACTTC. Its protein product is CAWSPGGIPDF.

CDR3 sequence: CASSLGTVSVEQYF. The CDR3 DNA is TGCGCCAGCAGCTTGGGGACAGTATCGGTCGAGCAGTACTTC. V usage is TRBV5-1 and J usage is TRBJ2-7; the D gene is possibly TRBD1 (6 bases). Germline values: CDR1 SGHRS, CDR2 YFSETQ. This CDR3 spans 14 amino acids. V was trimmed by 0 bases and J by 6 bases, leaving 13 bases between them. Drawing the rest from reference TRBV5-1 and TRBJ2-7, the complete variable domain is KAGVTQTPRYLIKTRGQQVTLSCSPISGHRSVSWYQQTPGQGLQFLFEYFSETQRNKGNFPGRFSGRQFSNSRSEMNVSTLELGDSALYLCASSLGTVSVEQYFGPGTRLTVT.

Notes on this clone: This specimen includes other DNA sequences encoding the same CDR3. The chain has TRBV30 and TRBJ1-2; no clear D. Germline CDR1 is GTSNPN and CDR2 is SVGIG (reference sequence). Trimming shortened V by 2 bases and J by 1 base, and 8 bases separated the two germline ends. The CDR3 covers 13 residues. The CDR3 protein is CAWSLGINYGYTF. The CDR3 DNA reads TGTGCCTGGAGTTTGGGGATTAACTATGGCTACACCTTC.

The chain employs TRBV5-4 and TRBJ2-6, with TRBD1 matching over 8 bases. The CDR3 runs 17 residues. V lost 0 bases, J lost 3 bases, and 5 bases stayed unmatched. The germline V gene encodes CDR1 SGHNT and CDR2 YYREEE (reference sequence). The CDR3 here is CASSLGQGAGGANVLTF. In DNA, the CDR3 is TGTGCCAGCAGCTTGGGGCAGGGGGCAGGTGGGGCCAACGTCCTGACTTTC.

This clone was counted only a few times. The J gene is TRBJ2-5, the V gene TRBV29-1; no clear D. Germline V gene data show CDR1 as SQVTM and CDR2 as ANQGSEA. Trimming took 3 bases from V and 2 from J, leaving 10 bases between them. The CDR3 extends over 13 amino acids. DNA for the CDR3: TGCAGCGTTGACGTAGCAGTACAAGAGACCCAGTACTTC. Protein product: CSVDVAVQETQYF.

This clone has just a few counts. CDR3 coding DNA: TGCAGCGTTTACGGATTGGGGAACACTGAAGCTTTCTTT. Translation gives CSVYGLGNTEAFF. The V call is TRBV29-1, the J call TRBJ1-1, with unresolved D. V was cut by 5 bases and J by 1 base, with 11 bases left in between. Per germline, CDR1 SQVTM and CDR2 ANQGSEA. The CDR3 contains 13 residues. Based on the CDR3 plus reference TRBV29-1 and TRBJ1-1, the full variable domain is SAVISQKPSRDICQRGTSLTIQCQVDSQVTMMFWYRQQPGQSLTLIATANQGSEATYESGFVIDKFPISRPNLTFSTLTVSNMSPEDSSIYLCSVYGLGNTEAFFGQGTRLTVV.